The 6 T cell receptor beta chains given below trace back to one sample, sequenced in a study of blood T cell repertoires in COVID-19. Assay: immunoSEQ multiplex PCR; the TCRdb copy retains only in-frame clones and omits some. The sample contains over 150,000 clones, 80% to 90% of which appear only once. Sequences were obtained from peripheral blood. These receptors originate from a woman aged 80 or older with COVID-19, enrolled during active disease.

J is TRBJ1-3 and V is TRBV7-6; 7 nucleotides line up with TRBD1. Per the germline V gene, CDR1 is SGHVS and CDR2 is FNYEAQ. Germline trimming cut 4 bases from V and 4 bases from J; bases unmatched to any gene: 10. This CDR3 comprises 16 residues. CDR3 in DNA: TGTGCCAGCAGCTACTACCCAAAGACAGGGGGAAACACCATATATTTT. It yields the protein CASSYYPKTGGNTIYF.

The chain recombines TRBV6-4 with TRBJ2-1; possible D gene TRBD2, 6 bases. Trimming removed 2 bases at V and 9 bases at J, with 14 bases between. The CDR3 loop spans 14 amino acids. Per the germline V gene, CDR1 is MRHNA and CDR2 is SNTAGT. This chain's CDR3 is CASSDEEGLSEQFF. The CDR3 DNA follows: TGTGCCAGCAGTGACGAGGAGGGATTAAGTGAGCAGTTCTTC.

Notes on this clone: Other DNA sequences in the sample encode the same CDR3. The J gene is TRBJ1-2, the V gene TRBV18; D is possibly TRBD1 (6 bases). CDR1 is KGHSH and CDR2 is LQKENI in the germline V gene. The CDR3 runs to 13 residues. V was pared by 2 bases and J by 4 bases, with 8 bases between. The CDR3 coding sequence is TGTGCCAGCTCACCAAGGGGGGGCTATGGCTACACCTTC. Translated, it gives CASSPRGGYGYTF. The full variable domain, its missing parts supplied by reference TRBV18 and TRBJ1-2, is NAGVMQNPRHLVRRRGQEARLRCSPMKGHSHVYWYRQLPEEGLKFMVYLQKENIIDESGMPKERFSAEFPKEGPSILRIQQVVRGDSAAYFCASSPRGGYGYTFGSGTRLTVV.

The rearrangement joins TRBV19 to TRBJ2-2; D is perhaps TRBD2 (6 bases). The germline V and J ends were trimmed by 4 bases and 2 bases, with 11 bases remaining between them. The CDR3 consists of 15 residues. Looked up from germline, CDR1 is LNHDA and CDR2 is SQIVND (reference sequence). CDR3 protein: CASSTPGLNTGELFF. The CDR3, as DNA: TGTGCCAGTAGTACACCGGGACTTAACACCGGGGAGCTGTTTTTT.

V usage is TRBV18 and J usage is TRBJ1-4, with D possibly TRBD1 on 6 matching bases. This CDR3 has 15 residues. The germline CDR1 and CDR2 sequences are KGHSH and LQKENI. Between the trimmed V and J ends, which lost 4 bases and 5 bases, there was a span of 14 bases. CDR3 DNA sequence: TGTGCCAGCTCACGCACGGGGGGCGAAAATGAAAAACTGTTTTTT. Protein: CASSRTGGENEKLFF.

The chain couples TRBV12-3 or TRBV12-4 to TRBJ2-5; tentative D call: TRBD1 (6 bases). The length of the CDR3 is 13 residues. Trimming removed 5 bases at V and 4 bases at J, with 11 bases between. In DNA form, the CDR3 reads TGTGCCAGCAGTGGGCTGGACAGAGAGACCCAGTACTTC. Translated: CASSGLDRETQYF.